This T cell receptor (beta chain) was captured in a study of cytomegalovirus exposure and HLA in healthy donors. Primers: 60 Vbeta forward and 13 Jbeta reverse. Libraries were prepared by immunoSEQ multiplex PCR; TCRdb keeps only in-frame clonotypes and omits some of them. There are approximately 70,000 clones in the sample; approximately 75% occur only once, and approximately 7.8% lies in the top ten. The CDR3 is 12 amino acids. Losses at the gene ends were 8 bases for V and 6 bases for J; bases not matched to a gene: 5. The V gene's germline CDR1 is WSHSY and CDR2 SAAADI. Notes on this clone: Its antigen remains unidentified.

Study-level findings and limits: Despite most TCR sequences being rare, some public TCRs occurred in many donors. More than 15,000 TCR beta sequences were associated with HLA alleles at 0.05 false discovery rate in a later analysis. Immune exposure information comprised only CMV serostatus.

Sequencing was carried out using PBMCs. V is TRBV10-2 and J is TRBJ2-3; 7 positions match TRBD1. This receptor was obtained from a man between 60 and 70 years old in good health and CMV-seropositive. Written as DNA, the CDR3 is TGCGCCAGCGGCACAGGGGTCGATACGCAGTATTTT. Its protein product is CASGTGVDTQYF.